Each of the 23 T cell receptor beta chains below was sequenced from the same sample in a study of T cells expressing NK-cell markers. TCRdb reanalyzed the 5' RACE reads, giving one entry per CDR3 protein sequence and no DNA. The listing contains 400,000 to 550,000 distinct CDR3 sequences. The specimen was blood T cells: a sorted CD56 or NKG2C T cell subset, CD4+ or CD8+ T cells, or bulk PBMC T cells (not recorded which). These receptors all stem from a woman between 18 and 69 years old in good health.

The chain employs TRBV18 and TRBJ1-1; there is no DNA to check the TCRdb D call of TRBD1. This CDR3 has 16 residues. The germline CDR1 and CDR2 sequences are KGHSH and LQKENI. The CDR3 loop is CASSPQDRGTSTEAFF.

V gene TRBV18 combines with J gene TRBJ1-3; with no DNA, the TCRdb D assignment of TRBD1 cannot be verified. CDR1 KGHSH and CDR2 LQKENI come from the germline V gene. This CDR3 has 16 amino acids. This CDR3 reads CASSPPAGQGGDTIYF.

The chain employs TRBV4-3 and TRBJ2-7; TCRdb reports TRBD1, a call that lacks DNA to check it against. Germline V lookup: CDR1 LGHNA, CDR2 YSLEER. The CDR3 runs to 16 residues. This chain's CDR3 is CASSQGLGDGVGEQYF.

This sequence joins TRBV12-3 or TRBV12-4 and TRBJ1-1; TCRdb's D call of TRBD1 is untestable without DNA. This CDR3 spans 15 amino acids. The CDR3 loop is CASSWGGAPNTEAFF.

The chain couples TRBV6-5 to TRBJ1-1. Germline-derived CDR1 and CDR2 are MNHEY and SVGAGI. The CDR3 contains 14 residues. The CDR3 protein is CASSYTRGRDEAFF.

The gene calls are TRBV5-6 and TRBJ2-1; TCRdb picks TRBD2, but there is no DNA to check that call. CDR3 length: 17 amino acids. In germline, CDR1 is SGHDT, CDR2 YYEEEE. CDR3 amino acids: CASSDLGLAGTDNEQFF.

The chain has TRBV20-1 and TRBJ2-5; checking the TCRdb D call of TRBD1 is not possible without DNA. The CDR3 totals 12 residues. The germline V gene has CDR1 DFQATT and CDR2 SNEGSKA (reference sequence). The CDR3 loop reads CSARVPGAGQYF.

The V call is TRBV5-6, the J call TRBJ2-2; the TCRdb D gene call, TRBD1, has no DNA to confirm it. Germline V gene lookup returns CDR1 SGHDT and CDR2 YYEEEE. The CDR3 is 16 residues long. The CDR3: CASSLDMGKDSGELFF.

The genes are TRBV24-1 and TRBJ2-7; TCRdb reports TRBD1, a call that lacks DNA to check it against. The V gene's germline CDR1 is KGHDR and CDR2 SFDVKD. The CDR3 has 14 amino acids. The CDR3: CATSDYNPGNEQYF.

This chain connects TRBV7-3 to TRBJ2-1; without DNA, the TCRdb call of TRBD1 cannot be checked. CDR1 and CDR2 from the germline V gene are SGHTA and FQGTGA. This CDR3 has 14 amino acids. The CDR3 region is CASSLGWGYNEQFF. The full variable domain, in which reference TRBV7-3 and TRBJ2-1 provide the parts outside the CDR3, is GAGVSQTPSNKVTEKGKYVELRCDPISGHTALYWYRQSLGQGPEFLIYFQGTGAADDSGLPNDRFFAVRPEGSVSTLKIQRTERGDSAVYLCASSLGWGYNEQFFGPGTRLTVL.

This chain links TRBV6-1 with TRBJ2-3; without DNA, the TCRdb call of TRBD2 cannot be checked. The germline gives CDR1 MNHNS, CDR2 SASEGT. This CDR3 spans 15 amino acids. The CDR3 sequence is CASSELAGGPDTQYF.

This chain connects TRBV9 to TRBJ1-1. The CDR3 covers 16 residues. Germline V gene data show CDR1 as SGDLS and CDR2 as YYNGEE. CDR3 loop: CASSVASLSQRAEAFF.

This rearrangement joins TRBV4-3 to TRBJ1-6; TCRdb names TRBD1, which stays unverified in the absence of DNA. The CDR3 is 15 amino acids. The germline CDR1 and CDR2 sequences are LGHNA and YSLEER. The CDR3: CASSQTTGGHSPLHF.

The chain joins TRBV7-2 to TRBJ2-5; TCRdb lists TRBD1, though no DNA is available to test this call. CDR3 length: 16 amino acids. The germline CDR1 and CDR2 sequences are SGHTA and FQGNSA. The CDR3 here is CASRIAGGRVAETQYF.

This sequence joins TRBV24-1 and TRBJ2-1; as DNA is missing, the TRBD1 call by TCRdb cannot be tested. Germline V lookup: CDR1 KGHDR, CDR2 SFDVKD. The CDR3 runs 13 residues. This CDR3 reads CATSDPGRNEQFF.

This chain joins TRBV14 and TRBJ2-1; TCRdb indicates TRBD1, and absent DNA this call remains unverified. Germline-derived CDR1 and CDR2 are SGHDN and FVKESK. There are 15 residues in the CDR3. CDR3 loop: CASSQPGQGANEQFF.

The V and J genes are TRBV7-9 and TRBJ2-1. This CDR3 has 14 residues. Germline V gives CDR1 SEHNR, CDR2 FQNEAQ (reference sequence). CDR3 loop: CASSLGADYNEQFF.

V and J are TRBV18 and TRBJ2-7; the D call from TCRdb, TRBD2, cannot be confirmed without DNA. This CDR3 spans 14 amino acids. Germline loops: CDR1 KGHSH, CDR2 LQKENI. The CDR3: CASSPPASSYEQYF.

The CDR3 reads CASSFPGTGGYEQYF. The rearrangement links TRBV12-3 or TRBV12-4 to TRBJ2-7; lacking DNA, the TRBD1 call made by TCRdb goes unchecked. The CDR3 contains 15 residues.

The chain couples TRBV12-3 or TRBV12-4 to TRBJ2-2; the TCRdb D gene call, TRBD2, has no DNA to confirm it. The CDR3 has 16 residues. The CDR3 reads CASSPATVRSTGELFF.

J is TRBJ1-2 and V is TRBV6-5. Germline values: CDR1 MNHEY, CDR2 SVGAGI. CDR3 length equals 14 residues. CDR3 region: CASSYEGGDYGYTF.

The chain joins TRBV11-2 to TRBJ2-1; with no DNA, the TCRdb D assignment of TRBD2 cannot be verified. This CDR3 is built from 18 residues. From germline, CDR1 is SGHAT and CDR2 FQNNGV. The CDR3 region is CASSLLAGGISSYNEQFF.

The chain joins TRBV5-4 to TRBJ1-1; the D call of TRBD1 rests on TCRdb alone, since no DNA is present to check it. From germline, CDR1 is SGHNT and CDR2 YYREEE (reference sequence). The CDR3 loop spans 14 amino acids. CDR3 sequence reads: CASSPLLNRLEAFF.